This T cell receptor beta chain was captured in a study of blood T cell repertoires in COVID-19. Overall study context: The analysed material was cDNA or gDNA that came from T cells, B-cell-depleted T cells, or PBMCs.

The CDR3 runs 14 residues. The V and J ends lost 4 bases and 9 bases, in that order; junction bases with no gene match: 8. This clone was seen a handful of times. Original processing methods: Using reference gene primer amplification, nucleated cell counts were estimated. Clones were sequenced by immunoSEQ multiplex PCR, and TCRdb holds only the in-frame ones, with some missing. The V and J calls and clone size come from that table; D and trimming were worked out from the DNA. The table lists about 100,000 clones, 85% of them singletons. This clonotype originated in a woman between 70 and 85 years old with active or convalescent COVID-19. V usage is TRBV5-3 and J usage is TRBJ1-5; the match to TRBD1 covers 9 bases. TRBV5-3 is classed as an ORF, of uncertain function. Sequenced material: peripheral blood. CDR3 sequence reads: CARSRGQGYWPQHF. In DNA, the CDR3 is TGTGCCAGAAGCAGAGGACAGGGGTATTGGCCCCAGCATTTT.